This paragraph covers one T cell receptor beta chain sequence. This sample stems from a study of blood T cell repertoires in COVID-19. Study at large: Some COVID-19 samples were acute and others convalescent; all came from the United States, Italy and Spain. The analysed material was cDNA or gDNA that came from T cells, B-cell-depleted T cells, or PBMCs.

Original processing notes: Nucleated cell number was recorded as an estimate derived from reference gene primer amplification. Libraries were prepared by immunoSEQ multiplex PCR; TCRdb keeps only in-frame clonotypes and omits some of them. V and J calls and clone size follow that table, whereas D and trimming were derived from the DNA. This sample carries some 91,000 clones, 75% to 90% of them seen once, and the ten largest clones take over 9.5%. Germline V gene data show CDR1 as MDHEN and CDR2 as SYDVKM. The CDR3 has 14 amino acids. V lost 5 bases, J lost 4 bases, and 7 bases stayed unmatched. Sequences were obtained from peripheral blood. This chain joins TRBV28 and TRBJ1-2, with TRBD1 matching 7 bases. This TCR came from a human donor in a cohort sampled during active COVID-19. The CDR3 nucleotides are TGTGCCAGCAGTCTGCGGGACAGTTCCTATGGCTACACCTTC. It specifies CASSLRDSSYGYTF.